Each of the 10 T cell receptor beta chains below was sequenced from the same sample in a study of read filtering for tumor transcriptome and immune sequencing. This library used around 0.4 ug RNA and molecular barcoded adaptors spanning alpha/delta and beta/gamma chains. TCRdb recomputed calls from the reads with MiXCR, one row per CDR3 protein. Of 40,000 or so distinct CDR3 sequences listed, 13% to 15% are singletons. The material sequenced was a population of CD138-negative cells sorted from bone marrow. The receptor set was obtained from a donor over 35 with multiple myeloma.

This clonotype was detected a few times. The rearrangement uses TRBV9 and TRBJ2-2; D might be TRBD2 (7 bases). This CDR3 is 15 amino acids long. V lost 9 bases and J 0 bases, leaving 15 bases between the germline ends. Germline CDR1 and CDR2: SGDLS and YYNGEE. The DNA of the CDR3 is TGTGCCACCCCGGGGGGCCCAACGAACACCGGGGAGCTGTTTTTT. The encoded protein is CATPGGPTNTGELFF.

Many counts were recorded for this clonotype. The genes are TRBV29-1 and TRBJ2-3, with 13 bases matching TRBD2. J lost 2 bases, V lost 3 bases, and 5 bases had no gene match. This CDR3 comprises 16 residues. The germline V gene encodes CDR1 SQVTM and CDR2 ANQGSEA. The CDR3 nucleotides read TGCAGCGTTGATCCGGGACTAGCGGGGAACACAGATACGCAGTATTTT. Its translation: CSVDPGLAGNTDTQYF.

V and J are TRBV30 and TRBJ2-1, with a tentative D call TRBD2 (6 bases). CDR1 and CDR2 from the germline V gene are GTSNPN and SVGIG (reference sequence). The CDR3 runs 14 residues. V dropped 3 bases and J dropped 5 bases, with 14 bases sitting between them. CDR3 in DNA: TGTGCCTGGAGAGCCGGGACTTTCGACAATGAGCAGTTCTTC. It is translated as CAWRAGTFDNEQFF. Looking up the rest from reference TRBV30 and TRBJ2-1 gives the full variable domain: SQTIHQWPATLVQPVGSPLSLECTVEGTSNPNLYWYRQAAGRGLQLLFYSVGIGQISSEVPQNLSASRPQDRQFILSSKKLLLSDSGFYLCAWRAGTFDNEQFFGPGTRLTVL.

A remark on this clonotype: It is likely a read error: a sequence one base away is far more abundant. Since the CDR3 does not end with the conserved phenylalanine or tryptophan, this likely comes from a read error. This chain connects TRBV11-3 to TRBJ2-2; 12 bases are shared with TRBD2. The CDR3 has 17 amino acids. V lost 4 bases and J lost 4; bases outside the gene matches: 7. The V gene's germline CDR1 is SGHNT and CDR2 YENEEA. The CDR3 nucleotides read TGTGCCAGCAGCTCCCGGACTAGCGGGGAGGGCACCGGGGAGCTGTTTCTT. Amino acid sequence: CASSSRTSGEGTGELFL.

This clonotype was counted between two and nine times. The junction does not match germline at one end; this may be a read error. The chain couples TRBV29-1 to TRBJ2-7; TRBD2 matches at 7 bases. Germline values: CDR1 SQVTM, CDR2 ANQGSEA. The CDR3 has 15 residues. CDR3 sequence (DNA): TGCAGCGTCGTGAGGCTTCGTGGGCGGGACTACGAGCGGTACTTC. Amino acids: CSVVRLRGRDYERYF.

This clonotype came up many times. In DNA form, the CDR3 reads TGTGCCAGCAGCGGGGACAGCCCCATACTGTCGGAGCAGTTCTTC. It codes for CASSGDSPILSEQFF. V is TRBV5-4 and J is TRBJ2-1; 7 positions agree with TRBD1. Looked up from germline, CDR1 is SGHNT and CDR2 is YYREEE (reference sequence). This CDR3 is 15 amino acids long. V shed 4 bases and J 10 bases; nucleotides not matched to a gene: 14.

The V and J genes are TRBV6-1 and TRBJ1-5; D not certain. The germline V gene has CDR1 MNHNS and CDR2 SASEGT. Trimming stripped 2 bases from V and 5 bases from J, with 13 bases between. The CDR3 runs to 15 residues. The CDR3 DNA reads TGTGCCAGCAGTGAAACGGGTGCCGGGGATCAGCCCCAGCATTTT. It translates to CASSETGAGDQPQHF.

This clonotype was seen ten or more times. The V gene is TRBV2, the J gene TRBJ1-5; weak D call: TRBD1 (5 bases). The CDR3 sequence is 13 residues long. Germline values: CDR1 SNHLY, CDR2 FYNNEI. Trimming removed 3 bases from V and 7 bases from J, with 10 bases in between. The CDR3 nucleotides are TGTGCCAGCAGTGAGGAGGGGTTCCAGCCCCAGCATTTT. Amino acid sequence: CASSEEGFQPQHF.

This clonotype came up many times. The chain joins TRBV11-1 to TRBJ2-1; D unclear. With 5 bases removed from V and 0 bases from J, the gap between germline ends came to 8 bases. CDR1 is SGHAT, CDR2 FQDESV, per germline (reference sequence). This CDR3 has 14 amino acids. The CDR3: CASSLDYSYNEQFF. In DNA, the CDR3 is TGTGCCAGCAGCCTCGATTACTCCTACAATGAGCAGTTCTTC.

This clonotype showed up many times. The V gene is TRBV27, the J gene TRBJ1-1, with 7 bases aligning to TRBD1. The J segment lost 0 bases and the V segment lost 6 bases, leaving 7 bases of the junction unmatched. Germline values: CDR1 MNHEY, CDR2 SMNVEV (reference sequence). This CDR3 is 15 amino acids long. The CDR3 here is CASRLGQFMNTEAFF. The CDR3 DNA is TGTGCCAGCAGGCTGGGACAGTTCATGAACACTGAAGCTTTCTTT.